This T cell receptor (beta chain) was obtained from a study of cytomegalovirus exposure and HLA in healthy donors. Study-wide context: From some 190 million T cells, an earlier analysis saw approximately 110 million unique TCR beta sequences. Membership in the Caucasian-associated ancestry cluster was found for around 81% of a few hundred genotyped donors. Study-level findings and limits: In vitro confirmation showed a few CMV-associated chains to be CMV antigen specific. A list of about 160 TCR beta chains associated with cytomegalovirus was given.

With regard to this clone: Its antigen is unknown.

V was pared by 4 bases and J by 0 bases, with 3 bases of the junction left unmatched. CDR1 is WNHNN and CDR2 is SYGVQD in the germline V gene (reference sequence). The CDR3 is 14 amino acids. It was with 60 Vbeta and 13 Jbeta primers that the PCR ran. Repertoires were generated with immunoSEQ multiplex PCR, while TCRdb's copy carries only in-frame clones and drops some. Of about 130,000 clones in the sample, about 15% were seen once. The chain joins TRBV10-1 to TRBJ2-7, with 7 bases that match TRBD1. Sequencing was performed on PBMCs. The TCR sequence derives from a female donor in good health and CMV-seropositive. The CDR3 sequence: CASSGKGASYEQYF. In DNA form, the CDR3 reads TGCGCCAGCAGTGGGAAGGGGGCCTCCTACGAGCAGTACTTC.